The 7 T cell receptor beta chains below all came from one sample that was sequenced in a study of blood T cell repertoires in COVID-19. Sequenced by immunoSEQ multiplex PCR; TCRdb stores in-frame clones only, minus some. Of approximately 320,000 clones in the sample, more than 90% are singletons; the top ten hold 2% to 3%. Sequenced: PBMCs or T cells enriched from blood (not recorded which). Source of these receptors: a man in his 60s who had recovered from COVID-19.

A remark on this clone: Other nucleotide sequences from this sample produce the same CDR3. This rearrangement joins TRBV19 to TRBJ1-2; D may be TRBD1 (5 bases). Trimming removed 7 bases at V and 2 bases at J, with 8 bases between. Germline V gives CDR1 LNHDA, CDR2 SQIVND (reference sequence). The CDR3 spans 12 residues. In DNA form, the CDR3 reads TGTGCCAGTAAGGAGGGGAACTATGGCTACACCTTC. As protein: CASKEGNYGYTF.

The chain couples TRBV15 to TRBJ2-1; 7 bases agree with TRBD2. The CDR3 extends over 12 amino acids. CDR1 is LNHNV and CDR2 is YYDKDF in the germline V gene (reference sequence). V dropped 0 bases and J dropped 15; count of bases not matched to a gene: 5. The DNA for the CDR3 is TGTGCCACCAGCAGAGAAATCGGCGGGGGGTTCTTC. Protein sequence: CATSREIGGGFF.

The CDR3 spells CASSGRIRGYTF. The CDR3 coding sequence is TGTGCCAGCAGCGGCAGAATTCGAGGCTACACCTTC. This sequence joins TRBV9 and TRBJ1-2, with D uncertain. Germline CDR1 is SGDLS and CDR2 is YYNGEE. The CDR3 has 12 amino acids. With 3 bases removed from V and 8 bases from J, the gap between germline ends came to 11 bases.

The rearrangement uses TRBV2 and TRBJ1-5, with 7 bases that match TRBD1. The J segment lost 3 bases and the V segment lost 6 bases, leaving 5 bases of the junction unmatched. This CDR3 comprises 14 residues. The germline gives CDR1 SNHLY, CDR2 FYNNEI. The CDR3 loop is CASRGTANNQPQHF. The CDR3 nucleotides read TGTGCCAGCAGAGGGACAGCTAACAATCAGCCCCAGCATTTT.

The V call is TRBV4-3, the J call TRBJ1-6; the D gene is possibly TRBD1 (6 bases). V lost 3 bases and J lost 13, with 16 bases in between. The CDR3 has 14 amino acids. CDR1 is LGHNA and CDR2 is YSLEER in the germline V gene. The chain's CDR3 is CASSQKQGTGPLHF. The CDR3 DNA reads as TGCGCCAGCAGCCAGAAACAGGGTACGGGTCCCCTCCACTTT.

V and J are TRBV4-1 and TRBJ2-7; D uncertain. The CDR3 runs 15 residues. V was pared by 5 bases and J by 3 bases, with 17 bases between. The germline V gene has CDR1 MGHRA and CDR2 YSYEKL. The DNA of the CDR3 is TGCGCCAGCAGCTCTCGACATAGTTCGGACTACGAGCAGTACTTC. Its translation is CASSSRHSSDYEQYF.

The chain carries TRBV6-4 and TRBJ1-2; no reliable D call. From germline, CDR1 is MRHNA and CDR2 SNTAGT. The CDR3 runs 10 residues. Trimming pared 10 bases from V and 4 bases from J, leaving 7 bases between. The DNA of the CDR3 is TGTGCCACCCAGGCCTATGGCTACACCTTC. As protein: CATQAYGYTF.